A single sample is the source of the 4 T cell receptor beta chains below, sequenced in a study of monozygotic twins with inflammatory bowel disease. TCRdb re-called the 5' RACE reads, yielding one record per CDR3 amino acid sequence without DNA. The sample table sets out over 120,000 distinct CDR3 sequences. The sample comprised blood. These receptor sequences come from a human donor with ulcerative colitis or Crohn's disease, or a healthy co-twin of an affected twin (not recorded which).

This rearrangement joins TRBV20-1 to TRBJ2-5; the D call from TCRdb, TRBD2, cannot be confirmed without DNA. The CDR3 sequence is 15 residues long. Germline assignment: CDR1 DFQATT and CDR2 SNEGSKA (reference sequence). This CDR3 reads CSAPSFAGGSETQYF.

The rearrangement links TRBV18 to TRBJ2-6; TCRdb's D call of TRBD1 is untestable without DNA. CDR1 is KGHSH and CDR2 is LQKENI in the germline V gene. This CDR3 is 19 amino acids long. The CDR3 spells CASSPKQVRVTSGANVLTF. The whole variable domain, remainder taken from reference TRBV18 and TRBJ2-6, is NAGVMQNPRHLVRRRGQEARLRCSPMKGHSHVYWYRQLPEEGLKFMVYLQKENIIDESGMPKERFSAEFPKEGPSILRIQQVVRGDSAAYFCASSPKQVRVTSGANVLTFGAGSRLTVL.

This rearrangement joins TRBV4-2 to TRBJ1-3; TCRdb lists TRBD1, though no DNA is available to test this call. Germline CDR1 and CDR2: LGHNA and YNFKEQ. CDR3 length: 15 residues. The CDR3 sequence is CASSPTAGYGNTIYF.

The chain employs TRBV7-9 and TRBJ2-2; the D call of TRBD2 rests on TCRdb alone, since no DNA is present to check it. The CDR3 totals 17 residues. Germline V gene data show CDR1 as SEHNR and CDR2 as FQNEAQ (reference sequence). The CDR3: CASRPDIAGANTGELFF.